This paragraph reports one TCR beta chain. As yet, its antigen is unknown. Populations obtained by sorting all exceeded 95% purity. This sample is part of a study of beta chain features in type 1 diabetes. Study-wide results and limits: In comparison with healthy donors, patients had naive, central memory and Treg TCRB repertoires that appeared more similar. The study left unresolved whether HLA type influences TCRB rearrangement. For Type 1 diabetes patients, all four CD4+ subsets carried TCRB CDR3s that were moderately but significantly shorter.

Expressed TCRB transcripts were sequenced after all isolated RNA was converted to cDNA. Here immunoSEQ multiplex PCR was the method, and the copy in TCRdb shows in-frame clones only, minus some. The data show 250,000 to 300,000 clones, approximately 24% seen once. The receptor comes from a young woman with type 1 diabetes. The sequencing sample was made of naive CD4+ T cells from blood.

In DNA form, the CDR3 reads TGCAGCGTTACCCGACTAGCGGGAGGTCGGGACAATGAGCAGTTCTTC. It specifies CSVTRLAGGRDNEQFF. V is TRBV29-1 and J is TRBJ2-1, with 13 bases lining up with TRBD2. CDR3 size: 16 residues. Germline V gene data show CDR1 as SQVTM and CDR2 as ANQGSEA. V lost 5 bases, J lost 5 bases, and 9 bases stayed unmatched.